This TCR beta chain came from a study of identical twins. Findings and limits, study-wide: Conclusions were based on cross-sectional statistical analysis, without following the same donors.

Note on this clonotype: What it binds is not known.

A universal primer site was added by template switching, and unique molecular identifiers were carried by the cDNA. Via MiXCR, TCRdb re-called the 5' RACE reads, giving one row per CDR3 protein. The top ten hold approximately 5.1% of the sample, which has fewer than 250,000 distinct CDR3 sequences, roughly a tenth seen once. Germline V gene sequence: CDR1 SGHRS, CDR2 YFSETQ. The germline V and J ends were trimmed by 1 base and 11 bases, with 27 bases remaining between them. The CDR3 consists of 17 residues. This chain joins TRBV5-1 and TRBJ1-1; TRBD1 might be the D (5 bases). The clonotype comes from a woman aged 18-30 years in good health. Sequencing was done on a sample of memory (CD45RO+) T cells sorted from blood. Written as DNA, the CDR3 is TGCGCCAGCAGCTTGTCGGGACGGGCAGTTGCATATACGGAGGCTTTCTTT. As protein: CASSLSGRAVAYTEAFF.